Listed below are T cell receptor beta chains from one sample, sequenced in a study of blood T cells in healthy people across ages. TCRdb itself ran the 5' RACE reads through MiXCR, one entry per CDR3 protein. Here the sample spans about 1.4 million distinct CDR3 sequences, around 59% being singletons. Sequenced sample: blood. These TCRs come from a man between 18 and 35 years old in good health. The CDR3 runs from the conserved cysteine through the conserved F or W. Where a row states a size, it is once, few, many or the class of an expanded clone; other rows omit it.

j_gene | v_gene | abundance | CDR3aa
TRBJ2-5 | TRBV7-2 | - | CASSLDSRNVETQYF
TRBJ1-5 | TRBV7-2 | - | CASSLSSNSNQPQHF
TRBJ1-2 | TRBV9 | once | CASSGLGTASGGYTF
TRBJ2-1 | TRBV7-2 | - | CASSRQRNNGQFF
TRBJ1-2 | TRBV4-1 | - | CASSQDRQAYGYTF
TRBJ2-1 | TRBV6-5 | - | CASRDGFYNEQFF
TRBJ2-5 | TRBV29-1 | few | CSVLVGGIETQYF
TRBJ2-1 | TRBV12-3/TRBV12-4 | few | CASSPLTRTTYNEQFF
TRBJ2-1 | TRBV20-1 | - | CSARAASGSSYNEQFF
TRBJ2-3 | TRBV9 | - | CASSVVRDTDTQYF
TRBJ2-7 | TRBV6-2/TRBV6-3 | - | CASTPKTGGEQYF
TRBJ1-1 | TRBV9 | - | CASSVGGYEAFF
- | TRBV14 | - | CASSHSGYEACEQYF
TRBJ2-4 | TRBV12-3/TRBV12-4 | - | CASSLDRPGNIQYF
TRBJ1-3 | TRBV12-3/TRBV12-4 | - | CASSFRSHGNTIYF
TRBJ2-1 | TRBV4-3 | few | CASSPTNDGGNEQFF
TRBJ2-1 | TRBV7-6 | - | CASSHLSPSRPSYNEQFF
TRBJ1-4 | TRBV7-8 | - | CASSLNNWDDTNEKLFF
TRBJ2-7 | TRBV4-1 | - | CASSQNSGGYEQYF
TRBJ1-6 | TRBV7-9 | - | CASSSSGDSPLHF
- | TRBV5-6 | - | CASSYTGRLVEQYF
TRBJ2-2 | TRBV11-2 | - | CASSPGTSGTNTGELFF
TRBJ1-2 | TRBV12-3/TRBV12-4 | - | CASSLVPGQNYGYTF
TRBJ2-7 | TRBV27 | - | CASSLWGEYEQYF
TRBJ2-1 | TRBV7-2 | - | CASTRTGPDEQFF
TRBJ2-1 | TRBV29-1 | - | CSVRTSTYNEQFF
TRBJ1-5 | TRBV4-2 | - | CASSQGRQINQPQHF
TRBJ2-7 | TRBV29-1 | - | CSVVPESDLAEQYF
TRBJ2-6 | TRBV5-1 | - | CASSSRDRSLSGANVLTF
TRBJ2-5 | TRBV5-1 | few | CASSTAGGEETQYF
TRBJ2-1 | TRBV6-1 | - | CASRKDRGHYYNEQFF
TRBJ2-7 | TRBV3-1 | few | CASSQPGTPYEQYF
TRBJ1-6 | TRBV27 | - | CATPGQGNSPLHF
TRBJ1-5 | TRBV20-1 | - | CSAPPKSFHSNQPQHF
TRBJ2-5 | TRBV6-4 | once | CASSSYPQETQYF
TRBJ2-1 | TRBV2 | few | CASSPPLSSSYNEQFF
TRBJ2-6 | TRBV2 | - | CASGDPGVISGANVLTF
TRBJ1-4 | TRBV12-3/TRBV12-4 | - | CASSSRDGPTNEKLFF
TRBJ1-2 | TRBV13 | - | CASSLEVGNNGYTF
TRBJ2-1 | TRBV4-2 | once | CASRHDTGSYNEQFF
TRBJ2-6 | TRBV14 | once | CASSGLPGSGANVLTF
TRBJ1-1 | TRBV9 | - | CASAPAGREAFF
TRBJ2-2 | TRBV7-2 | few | CASSFVTRMAGELFF